This T cell receptor (beta chain) appears in the sequencing data of a study of T cell repertoires in cytomegalovirus infection. At the level of the study: A matching HLA type, together with CMV infection, was signaled by public TCR beta signatures. General observations from the study: Public TCR beta family frequency separated CMV-and-HLA carriers, including in an independent cohort. The ex vivo response was dominated by HLA-C-restricted CMV-specific TCR beta clonotypes.

This clonotype was seen a few times. Its antigen is still unknown. TCRdb called the reads again in MiXCR, with one record for every CDR3 protein. The sample carries more than 650,000 distinct CDR3 sequences, 35% to 45% recorded once. CDR1 SGHAT and CDR2 FQNNGV come from the germline V gene. The CDR3 contains 18 residues. V was pared by 4 bases and J by 3 bases, with 17 bases of the junction left unmatched. The V call is TRBV11-2, the J call TRBJ2-5, with 7 bases fitting TRBD1. The sequence was obtained from a human donor in good health (CMV status not recorded). Some clones in this sample may be carry-over from other donors' samples. Source material: PBMCs. The CDR3 loop reads CASSSGQLSLSAKETQYF. CDR3 DNA sequence: TGTGCCAGCAGCTCGGGACAGCTTTCATTATCAGCGAAAGAGACCCAGTACTTC.